The 7 T cell receptor beta chains given below trace back to one sample, sequenced in a study of blood T cell repertoires in COVID-19. The method was immunoSEQ multiplex PCR; TCRdb's version includes in-frame clones alone and lacks a portion of them. This table holds about 93,000 clones, 89% found once. Material for sequencing was peripheral blood. The receptors come from a man in his sixties with COVID-19, enrolled during active disease.

The chain has TRBV6-1 and TRBJ2-1; 10 bases map to TRBD2. V shed 2 bases, J shed 4 bases, and the junction held 5 bases outside the gene matches. Germline V gene lookup returns CDR1 MNHNS and CDR2 SASEGT. There are 16 residues in the CDR3. The chain's CDR3 is CASSETPSGSYNEQFF. DNA for the CDR3: TGTGCCAGCAGTGAAACACCTAGCGGGAGTTACAATGAGCAGTTCTTC.

The chain carries TRBV5-1 and TRBJ2-7, with D possibly being TRBD2 (5 bases). This CDR3 has 19 residues. The V end was cut by 1 base, the J end by 2 bases, with 25 bases between. Looked up from germline, CDR1 is SGHRS and CDR2 is YFSETQ. The CDR3 reads CASSLTRSVVGESPYEQYF. The CDR3 nucleotides read TGCGCCAGCAGCTTGACCCGAAGCGTCGTCGGGGAGTCCCCCTACGAGCAGTACTTC. Full variable domain (outside the CDR3, taken from reference TRBV5-1 and TRBJ2-7): KAGVTQTPRYLIKTRGQQVTLSCSPISGHRSVSWYQQTPGQGLQFLFEYFSETQRNKGNFPGRFSGRQFSNSRSEMNVSTLELGDSALYLCASSLTRSVVGESPYEQYFGPGTRLTVT.

V usage is TRBV28 and J usage is TRBJ2-3; 10 positions match TRBD2. This CDR3 region has 15 residues. Germline CDR1 and CDR2: MDHEN and SYDVKM. The junction had 6 bases not matched to a gene; V was cut back by 8 bases and J by 1 base. CDR3 sequence (DNA): TGTGCCAGCGGATTTACTAGCGGGGGCACAGATACGCAGTATTTT. Translation gives CASGFTSGGTDTQYF.

The gene calls are TRBV6-1 and TRBJ1-2, with D possibly being TRBD1 (5 bases). From germline, CDR1 is MNHNS and CDR2 SASEGT. CDR3 size: 12 residues. V dropped 2 bases and J dropped 8 bases, with 9 bases sitting between them. For the CDR3, the DNA is TGTGCCAGCAGTGAACGGGAGGGGGGCTACACCTTC. It translates to CASSEREGGYTF.

V is TRBV5-4 and J is TRBJ2-2, with TRBD2 matching 9 bases. The CDR3 has 15 amino acids. CDR1 and CDR2 from the germline V gene are SGHNT and YYREEE (reference sequence). The V segment lost 3 bases and the J segment 4 bases; nucleotides outside the gene matches: 4. CDR3 loop: CASSSGLASTGELFF. In DNA form, the CDR3 reads TGTGCCAGCAGCTCGGGACTAGCTAGCACCGGGGAGCTGTTTTTT.

The table lists this clone with a few counts. The chain is built from TRBV19 and TRBJ2-7, with TRBD2 identical over 12 bases. The CDR3 is 15 amino acids. V was pared by 7 bases and J by 6 bases, with 10 bases of the junction left unmatched. The V gene's germline CDR1 is LNHDA and CDR2 SQIVND (reference sequence). Written as DNA, the CDR3 is TGTGCCAGTACCCGAGACACACTAGCGGGAGGCGAGCAGTACTTC. This sequence encodes CASTRDTLAGGEQYF.

The count of this clone is one. CDR3 residues: CASSIAHNSGEETQYF. CDR3 nucleotides: TGTGCCAGTAGTATCGCACACAATAGCGGGGAAGAGACCCAGTACTTC. V gene TRBV19 combines with J gene TRBJ2-5, with 8 positions matching TRBD2. CDR1 LNHDA and CDR2 SQIVND come from the germline V gene (reference sequence). The CDR3 consists of 16 residues. J was trimmed by 3 bases and V by 3 bases; bases with no gene match: 9. The whole variable domain, filled in from reference TRBV19 and TRBJ2-5, reads DGGITQSPKYLFRKEGQNVTLSCEQNLNHDAMYWYRQDPGQGLRLIYYSQIVNDFQKGDIAEGYSVSREKKESFPLTVTSAQKNPTAFYLCASSIAHNSGEETQYFGPGTRLLVL.